These 27 T cell receptor beta chains were all obtained from the same sample, sequenced in a study of CD8 T cells in Susac syndrome. Reverse transcription of 0.5 to 1 ug RNA used random hexamers. TCRdb recomputed calls from the immunoSEQ multiplex PCR reads with MiXCR, one row per CDR3 protein. In the table there are about 280,000 distinct CDR3 sequences, around 84% of which are singletons. Sequenced sample: CD8+ T cells from PBMCs. All receptors come from a human donor with multiple sclerosis.

The V gene is TRBV20-1, the J gene TRBJ2-7; D gene unclear. Deletions cut 5 bases from V and 0 bases from J, with 11 bases between. The CDR3 is 13 residues long. The germline V gene has CDR1 DFQATT and CDR2 SNEGSKA (reference sequence). The CDR3 sequence is CSAPRMSSYEQYF. CDR3 coding DNA: TGCAGTGCTCCTAGGATGAGCTCCTACGAGCAGTACTTC.

The V and J genes are TRBV7-9 and TRBJ2-3; D is perhaps TRBD1 (5 bases). Germline V CDR1 and CDR2: SEHNR, FQNEAQ (reference sequence). With 11 bases removed from V and 13 bases from J, the gap between germline ends came to 13 bases. This CDR3 is 9 amino acids long. CDR3 in amino acids: CAGDRVEYF. For the CDR3, the DNA is TGTGCCGGCGACAGAGTCGAGTATTTT. The variable domain in full, completed from reference TRBV7-9 and TRBJ2-3, reads DTGVSQNPRHKITKRGQNVTFRCDPISEHNRLYWYRQTLGQGPEFLTYFQNEAQLEKSRLLSDRFSAERPKGSFSTLEIQRTEQGDSAMYLCAGDRVEYFGPGTRLTVL.

The chain uses TRBV9 and TRBJ2-2, with TRBD2 as a possible D gene (6 bases). Trimming took 2 bases from V and 2 from J, leaving 7 bases between them. Germline CDR1 and CDR2: SGDLS and YYNGEE. The CDR3 has 14 residues. DNA of the CDR3: TGTGCCAGCAGCGTGGGGGGAAACACCGGGGAGCTGTTTTTT. This gives the protein CASSVGGNTGELFF.

The V and J genes are TRBV14 and TRBJ2-4, with TRBD1 matching 9 bases. Germline V gene lookup returns CDR1 SGHDN and CDR2 FVKESK. This CDR3 has 16 residues. After removal of 1 base from V and 9 bases from J, the junction contained 10 bases not matched to a gene. CDR3 sequence reads: CASSQGGTGRQSIQYF. Here the CDR3 DNA reads TGTGCCAGCAGCCAAGGCGGGACAGGGAGACAAAGCATTCAGTACTTC.

J is TRBJ2-5 and V is TRBV6-5, with 8 bases fitting TRBD1. V gave up 4 bases and J gave up 2 bases; unmatched junction bases: 12. CDR1 MNHEY and CDR2 SVGAGI come from the germline V gene. This CDR3 is built from 17 residues. The CDR3 DNA sequence: TGTGCCAGCAGTTCAGCTCGATTGAGGGACAGGCAAGAGACCCAGTACTTC. Residues: CASSSARLRDRQETQYF.

This clonotype came up a few times. V is TRBV5-6 and J is TRBJ2-6; D is perhaps TRBD2 (5 bases). The CDR3 extends over 17 amino acids. Trimming stripped 2 bases from V and 1 base from J, with 13 bases between. Germline CDR1 SGHDT, CDR2 YYEEEE. The CDR3 DNA follows: TGTGCCAGCAGCTTCGAAGGGCTAGCTTCTGGGGCCAACGTCCTGACTTTC. It is translated as CASSFEGLASGANVLTF.

The gene calls are TRBV13 and TRBJ2-1; maybe TRBD1 (5 bases). Germline lookup yields CDR1 PRHDT and CDR2 FYEKMQ (reference sequence). This CDR3 contains 14 residues. V was shortened by 3 bases and J by 8 bases, with 14 bases between the two germline ends. The DNA of the CDR3 is TGTGCCAGCAGCTTTTTACCCTGGGGCGATGAGCAGTTCTTC. This sequence encodes CASSFLPWGDEQFF.

The chain combines TRBV13 with TRBJ2-1; no reliable D call. V was clipped by 0 bases and J by 0 bases, with 6 bases between them. From germline, CDR1 is PRHDT and CDR2 FYEKMQ (reference sequence). The CDR3 runs to 15 residues. This chain's CDR3 is CASSLGVGSYNEQFF. The CDR3 bases are TGTGCCAGCAGCTTAGGCGTAGGCTCCTACAATGAGCAGTTCTTC.

The chain employs TRBV10-3 and TRBJ2-1; tentative D call: TRBD2 (5 bases). This CDR3 is 12 amino acids long. Per the germline V gene, CDR1 is ENHRY and CDR2 is SYGVKD. Trimming pared 3 bases from V and 8 bases from J, leaving 8 bases between. CDR3 protein: CAISDKRDEQFF. The CDR3 coding sequence is TGTGCCATCAGTGACAAGAGGGATGAGCAGTTCTTC.

V is TRBV30 and J is TRBJ2-7, with a tentative D call TRBD1 (5 bases). The CDR3 contains 13 residues. CDR1 GTSNPN and CDR2 SVGIG come from the germline V gene (reference sequence). Trimming took 3 bases from V and 8 from J, leaving 17 bases between them. The CDR3 DNA is TGTGCCTGGAGGGGCACAGGTGTCGGGCAGCAGTACTTC. Residues: CAWRGTGVGQQYF.

The chain recombines TRBV9 with TRBJ2-7; weak D call: TRBD1 (5 bases). This CDR3 spans 14 amino acids. V shed 4 bases and J shed 0 bases, with 11 bases lying between them. CDR1 is SGDLS, CDR2 YYNGEE, per germline. DNA of the CDR3: TGTGCCAGCAGCCCCAGGGTAAGCTCCTACGAGCAGTACTTC. Translated, it gives CASSPRVSSYEQYF. The complete variable domain, with remaining parts taken from reference TRBV9 and TRBJ2-7, reads DSGVTQTPKHLITATGQRVTLRCSPRSGDLSVYWYQQSLDQGLQFLIQYYNGEERAKGNILERFSAQQFPDLHSELNLSSLELGDSALYFCASSPRVSSYEQYFGPGTRLTVT.

This chain connects TRBV6-1 to TRBJ2-7, with D possibly TRBD2 on 6 matching bases. The CDR3 runs 11 residues. V was shortened by 11 bases and J by 6 bases, with 14 bases between the two germline ends. Germline-derived CDR1 and CDR2 are MNHNS and SASEGT. CDR3 in amino acids: CAVREAGEQYF. The CDR3 coding sequence is TGTGCCGTGCGGGAAGCCGGCGAGCAGTACTTC.

V gene TRBV7-3 combines with J gene TRBJ2-1, with a tentative D call TRBD2 (6 bases). The V gene lost 0 bases and the J gene lost 2 bases, with 17 bases spanning the gap. The CDR3 covers 18 residues. The germline V gene has CDR1 SGHTA and CDR2 FQGTGA. CDR3 sequence (DNA): TGTGCCAGCAGCTTAACGGTTGGGGGGAGAGACGCCTACAATGAGCAGTTCTTC. As protein: CASSLTVGGRDAYNEQFF.

The chain joins TRBV7-9 to TRBJ2-3; tentatively, D is TRBD2 (6 bases). Trimming took off 0 bases at V and 2 bases at J, with 15 bases between the two ends. Per the germline V gene, CDR1 is SEHNR and CDR2 is FQNEAQ (reference sequence). This CDR3 has 17 amino acids. CDR3 bases: TGTGCCAGCAGCTTAGCACTGATGGGGGGACCCACAGATACGCAGTATTTT. It specifies CASSLALMGGPTDTQYF.

This clonotype was observed a few times. This chain connects TRBV9 to TRBJ2-1; 13 bases match TRBD2. J gave up 0 bases and V 4 bases, and 4 bases lay outside the gene matches. CDR1 and CDR2 from the germline V gene are SGDLS and YYNGEE. The length of the CDR3 is 17 residues. CDR3 nucleotide sequence: TGTGCCAGCAGCTCGCGGACTAGCGGGAGCTCCTACAATGAGCAGTTCTTC. It specifies CASSSRTSGSSYNEQFF.

The chain carries TRBV14 and TRBJ2-1; no firm D call. From germline, CDR1 is SGHDN and CDR2 FVKESK. This CDR3 is built from 12 residues. V gave up 2 bases and J gave up 9 bases, with 8 bases separating them. CDR3: CASSQSGAEQFF. CDR3 nucleotide sequence: TGTGCCAGCAGCCAATCCGGTGCTGAGCAGTTCTTC.

The chain has TRBV20-1 and TRBJ2-1; 9 bases are a match to TRBD2. The J segment lost 2 bases and the V segment lost 0 bases, leaving 5 bases of the junction unmatched. From germline, CDR1 is DFQATT and CDR2 SNEGSKA (reference sequence). CDR3 size: 16 residues. CDR3 loop: CSARDVAGATYNEQFF. In DNA form, the CDR3 reads TGCAGTGCTAGAGACGTAGCGGGAGCCACCTACAATGAGCAGTTCTTC.

The chain links TRBV2 to TRBJ1-5; D might be TRBD1 (6 bases). Trimming took 8 bases from V and 2 from J, leaving 10 bases between them. Per the germline V gene, CDR1 is SNHLY and CDR2 is FYNNEI. The CDR3 length is 13 residues. CDR3 residues: CASFRGGNQPQHF. DNA of the CDR3: TGTGCCAGCTTCAGGGGCGGCAATCAGCCCCAGCATTTT. The entire variable domain, with the rest obtained from reference TRBV2 and TRBJ1-5, is as follows: EPEVTQTPSHQVTQMGQEVILRCVPISNHLYFYWYRQILGQKVEFLVSFYNNEISEKSEIFDDQFSVERPDGSNFTLKIRSTKLEDSAMYFCASFRGGNQPQHFGDGTRLSIL.

The chain links TRBV7-9 to TRBJ2-1; TRBD2 agrees at 12 bases. Trimming at V came to 5 bases and at J to 7 bases, leaving 6 bases not matched to a gene. The CDR3 has 15 residues. In germline, CDR1 is SEHNR, CDR2 FQNEAQ (reference sequence). The CDR3 sequence is CASSKLAGGSNEQFF. CDR3 nucleotide sequence: TGTGCCAGCAGCAAACTAGCGGGAGGTTCAAATGAGCAGTTCTTC. Full variable domain (rest looked up from reference TRBV7-9 and TRBJ2-1): DTGVSQNPRHKITKRGQNVTFRCDPISEHNRLYWYRQTLGQGPEFLTYFQNEAQLEKSRLLSDRFSAERPKGSFSTLEIQRTEQGDSAMYLCASSKLAGGSNEQFFGPGTRLTVL.

The V gene is TRBV25-1, the J gene TRBJ2-3; D may be TRBD2 (5 bases). Germline V gives CDR1 MGHDK, CDR2 SYGVNS. The CDR3 runs 16 residues. Trimming took off 2 bases at V and 2 bases at J, with 14 bases between the two ends. CDR3 in amino acids: CASSESRRVDTDTQYF. CDR3 sequence (DNA): TGTGCCAGCAGTGAAAGTCGGCGGGTTGACACAGATACGCAGTATTTT.

The J gene is TRBJ2-7, the V gene TRBV25-1; TRBD2 matches at 7 bases. J was trimmed by 7 bases and V by 2 bases; bases with no gene match: 17. This CDR3 has 17 amino acids. Germline CDR1 MGHDK, CDR2 SYGVNS. DNA for the CDR3: TGTGCCAGCAGTGAACCCCGGACTAGGACCACATCTAGGGAGCAGTACTTC. This sequence encodes CASSEPRTRTTSREQYF.

The chain is built from TRBV10-3 and TRBJ1-4; the D is unclear. The V end lost 11 bases, the J end lost 0 bases, and 4 bases lay between the germline ends. Germline-derived CDR1 and CDR2 are ENHRY and SYGVKD. The CDR3 is made up of 11 amino acids. The CDR3 coding sequence is TGTGCCGTTTCAACTAATGAAAAACTGTTTTTT. It codes for CAVSTNEKLFF.

The chain joins TRBV28 to TRBJ2-7; TRBD2 matches at 9 bases. Germline CDR1 and CDR2: MDHEN and SYDVKM. The J segment lost 4 bases and the V segment lost 5 bases, leaving 9 bases of the junction unmatched. The CDR3 sequence is 15 residues long. CDR3 nucleotides: TGTGCCAGCAGTCCCAAAGGTCTAGCGGGATACGAGCAGTACTTC. Translating it yields CASSPKGLAGYEQYF.

On this clonotype itself: The CDR3 ends on some other residue instead of the conserved phenylalanine or tryptophan, so this is likely a read error. This chain joins TRBV20-1 and TRBJ2-1; D gene uncertain. The CDR3 runs to 11 residues. V lost 3 bases and J 4 bases, leaving 4 bases between the germline ends. Germline CDR1 reads DFQATT; CDR2 reads SNEGSKA (reference sequence). CDR3 in amino acids: CSASGYNEQFL. In nucleotides, the CDR3 is TGCAGTGCTAGCGGATACAATGAGCAGTTCCTC.

This clonotype has only one observation. The chain recombines TRBV7-9 with TRBJ2-3; 11 positions agree with TRBD2. This CDR3 comprises 17 residues. The V gene end was trimmed by 5 bases and the J gene end by 4 bases; junction bases not matched to a gene: 11. The germline CDR1 and CDR2 sequences are SEHNR and FQNEAQ (reference sequence). The CDR3 DNA reads as TGTGCCAGCAGCCCTTTTACTAGCGGGAGTGCGTCAGATACGCAGTATTTT. The encoded protein is CASSPFTSGSASDTQYF.

The J gene is TRBJ2-2, the V gene TRBV7-9, with TRBD1 identical over 7 bases. CDR3 length: 15 amino acids. Per the germline V gene, CDR1 is SEHNR and CDR2 is FQNEAQ (reference sequence). The junction had 6 bases not matched to a gene; V was cut back by 5 bases and J by 3 bases. The CDR3 protein is CASSLDRDYTGELFF. In nucleotides, the CDR3 is TGTGCCAGCAGCCTAGACAGGGATTACACCGGGGAGCTGTTTTTT.

The genes are TRBV5-4 and TRBJ2-7, with a weak D call TRBD2 (6 bases). The V end lost 5 bases, the J end lost 0 bases, and 18 bases lay between the germline ends. The germline gives CDR1 SGHNT, CDR2 YYREEE (reference sequence). The CDR3 extends over 16 amino acids. CDR3 nucleotide sequence: TGTGCCAGCAGTATCCACCGTAGCGGCAGCTCCTACGAGCAGTACTTC. Encoded protein: CASSIHRSGSSYEQYF.